Listed below are T cell receptor beta chains from one sample, sequenced in a study of cytomegalovirus exposure and HLA in healthy donors. Only in-frame clones appear in the TCRdb table, and some are missing; sequencing was by immunoSEQ multiplex PCR. This sample has around 190,000 clones, with around 81% found just once. Material for sequencing was PBMCs. These receptors all stem from a man aged 40-49 years in good health and CMV-seronegative. The CDR3 runs from the conserved cysteine through the conserved F or W. D genes are given only for firm matches. The listing skips clone size in some rows; elsewhere it reads once, few, many or a size class.

TRBD2	TRBV5-1	NA	TRBJ2-7	CASSLVAGSSYEQYF	TGCGCCAGCAGCTTGGTAGCGGGTTCGTCCTACGAGCAGTACTTC
TRBD2	TRBV6-5	NA	TRBJ2-7	CASSYQLAGAYEQYF	TGTGCCAGCAGTTACCAACTAGCGGGAGCCTACGAGCAGTACTTC
NA	TRBV6-5	once	TRBJ1-2	CASSYSGREGYGYTF	TGTGCCAGCAGTTACTCGGGCAGGGAGGGCTATGGCTACACCTTC
TRBD1	TRBV29-1	NA	TRBJ1-5	CSVVVAGQGVQPQHF	TGCAGCGTTGTTGTGGCTGGTCAGGGGGTCCAGCCCCAGCATTTT
NA	TRBV18	NA	TRBJ1-1	CASSGDMNTEAFF	TGTGCCAGCTCAGGGGACATGAACACTGAAGCTTTCTTT
NA	TRBV20-1	NA	TRBJ1-4	CSALDSEKLFF	TGCAGTGCCCTGGACAGTGAAAAACTGTTTTTT
NA	TRBV10-3	NA	TRBJ1-1	CAISENGDTEAFF	TGTGCCATCAGTGAGAACGGGGACACTGAAGCTTTCTTT
NA	TRBV7-2	NA	TRBJ2-6	CASSFGRSGANVLTF	TGTGCCAGCAGCTTTGGCCGATCTGGGGCCAACGTCCTGACTTTC
NA	TRBV2	NA	TRBJ1-5	CASSEAGGFNQPQHF	TGTGCCAGCAGTGAAGCGGGGGGATTCAATCAGCCCCAGCATTTT
TRBD2	TRBV10-3	NA	TRBJ2-3	CAIRAGGPPDTQYF	TGTGCCATCAGAGCGGGGGGGCCCCCAGATACGCAGTATTTT
NA	TRBV19	NA	TRBJ2-7	CASSGQESSYEQYF	TGTGCCAGTAGTGGTCAGGAAAGCTCCTACGAGCAGTACTTC
NA	TRBV9	once	TRBJ2-3	CASSVTASTSTDTQYF	TGTGCCAGCAGCGTAACAGCCTCCACTAGCACAGATACGCAGTATTTT
TRBD2	TRBV4-1	NA	TRBJ2-5	CASSRGAGGLQETQYF	TGCGCCAGCAGCCGGGGGGCGGGGGGACTCCAAGAGACCCAGTACTTC
TRBD1	TRBV29-1	few	TRBJ2-7	CSVSVSTGGVYEQYF	TGCAGCGTCTCCGTATCGACAGGGGGAGTCTACGAGCAGTACTTC
NA	TRBV7-9	NA	TRBJ1-3	CASSSISGGIENTIYF	TGTGCCAGCAGCTCGATATCAGGCGGGATTGAAAACACCATATATTTT
NA	TRBV10-1	once	TRBJ2-5	CASSEYRGREISETQYF	TGCGCCAGCAGTGAGTACCGGGGTAGGGAGATTTCAGAGACCCAGTACTTC